This TCR beta chain was sequenced for a study of blood T cells in healthy people across ages. General study findings and limits: Naive CD4+ cell counts and diversity both ran higher in long-lived than in aged donors.

Primers used in a second PCR of roughly 6 to 12 cycles were a sample-barcoded 5' primer and a J-beta primer mix. TCRdb called the 5' RACE reads again in MiXCR, with one record for every CDR3 protein. The data hold 550,000 to 750,000 distinct CDR3 sequences, with 20% to 25% observed a single time. A note on this clonotype: What it binds is not known.

This CDR3 has 12 amino acids. V was pared by 6 bases and J by 8 bases, with 14 bases between. Per germline, CDR1 SQVTM and CDR2 ANQGSEA. The chain employs TRBV29-1 and TRBJ2-4; D might be TRBD1 or TRBD2, each matching 6 bases. Sequenced: blood. The sequence came from a man in his sixties or seventies in good health. The CDR3: CSVVGGPDIQYF. The CDR3 DNA reads as TGCAGCGTCGTTGGGGGGCCGGACATTCAGTACTTC.